The 24 T cell receptor beta chains listed next were all sequenced from one sample in a study of T-cell memory formation after mild COVID-19. TCRdb reanalysed the 5' RACE reads using MiXCR and keeps one entry per CDR3 protein. The sample has roughly 580,000 distinct CDR3 sequences, roughly 18% seen once. Sequenced: PBMCs or a T cell subset sorted from them (not recorded which). These TCRs come from an adult woman who had mild COVID-19 (a few samples of this study predate the infection). Cell type and time point are not known.

The V and J genes are TRBV24-1 and TRBJ2-1; 8 nucleotides align to TRBD2. Germline V lookup: CDR1 KGHDR, CDR2 SFDVKD. Trimming at V came to 0 bases and at J to 8 bases, leaving 5 bases not matched to a gene. This CDR3 is built from 15 residues. This CDR3 reads CATSDLLVGRDEQFF. The CDR3 DNA reads TGTGCCACCAGTGATTTGCTTGTCGGGAGGGATGAGCAGTTCTTC.

The V gene is TRBV6-5, the J gene TRBJ1-3, with D unclear. Germline V CDR1 and CDR2: MNHEY, SVGAGI. The CDR3 covers 14 residues. Trimming took off 5 bases at V and 0 bases at J, with 8 bases between the two ends. The CDR3 coding sequence is TGTGCCAGCAGTGCCCGGATCTCTGGAAACACCATATATTTT. As protein: CASSARISGNTIYF.

This CDR3 is CASRGGGFYGYTF. CDR3 nucleotides: TGTGCCAGCAGAGGCGGAGGGTTCTATGGCTACACCTTC. The genes are TRBV2 and TRBJ1-2; unclear D gene. Germline V gene lookup returns CDR1 SNHLY and CDR2 FYNNEI. Trimming took 6 bases from V and 4 from J, leaving 12 bases between them. This CDR3 spans 13 amino acids.

The genes are TRBV20-1 and TRBJ1-3; D not certain. This CDR3 contains 13 residues. Trimming left V 3 bases short and J 3 bases short, with 9 bases between. Germline CDR1 is DFQATT and CDR2 is SNEGSKA (reference sequence). The CDR3: CSASRPYGNTIYF. CDR3 nucleotide sequence: TGCAGTGCTAGTCGACCTTATGGAAACACCATATATTTT.

V is TRBV27 and J is TRBJ1-1; perhaps TRBD1 as D (6 bases). V lost 2 bases, J lost 3 bases, and 16 bases lay in between. CDR3 length equals 16 residues. Germline loops: CDR1 MNHEY, CDR2 SMNVEV (reference sequence). DNA for the CDR3: TGTGCCAGCAGTTTAGCGGCGGGACATAGGGACACTGAAGCTTTCTTT. Translating it yields CASSLAAGHRDTEAFF.

In its sample, this clonotype was seen a few times. The chain has TRBV4-3 and TRBJ2-7; no definite D call. Trimming shortened V by 0 bases and J by 4 bases, and 7 bases separated the two germline ends. Germline V CDR1 and CDR2: LGHNA, YSLEER. The CDR3 spans 13 residues. Here the CDR3 reads CASSQDLGYEQYF. The CDR3 DNA reads as TGCGCCAGCAGCCAAGATCTCGGGTACGAGCAGTACTTC.

The chain combines TRBV6-6 with TRBJ1-5; 9 nucleotides align to TRBD1. This CDR3 region has 16 residues. In germline, CDR1 is MNHNY, CDR2 SVGAGI (reference sequence). The ends lost 5 bases at V and 2 bases at J; junction bases unmatched: 7. The CDR3 nucleotides read TGTGCCAGCAGTCACAGGGGGCGCATCGGCAATCAGCCCCAGCATTTT. This encodes CASSHRGRIGNQPQHF.

This clonotype was observed a handful of times. The chain uses TRBV6-2 or TRBV6-3 and TRBJ2-4, with D tentatively TRBD1 (5 bases). CDR1 is MNHEY and CDR2 is SVGEGT in the germline V gene. The CDR3 spans 15 residues. Trimming took 0 bases from V and 7 from J, leaving 13 bases between them. The CDR3 coding sequence is TGTGCCAGCAGTTACTCGATTTCAGGGTTTAACATTCAGTACTTC. Its protein is CASSYSISGFNIQYF.

This clonotype was observed a handful of times. This chain connects TRBV12-3 or TRBV12-4 to TRBJ1-2, with no clear D. This CDR3 region has 15 residues. V was trimmed by 2 bases and J by 4 bases, leaving 14 bases between them. The CDR3 sequence is CASSLSGEALYGYTF. For the CDR3, the DNA is TGTGCCAGCAGTTTAAGTGGGGAGGCGCTCTATGGCTACACCTTC.

This sequence joins TRBV6-1 and TRBJ2-1; TRBD1 matches 11 bases. The CDR3 has 14 amino acids. Trimming at V came to 7 bases and at J to 5 bases, leaving 4 bases not matched to a gene. Germline V gene data show CDR1 as MNHNS and CDR2 as SASEGT. CDR3 coding DNA: TGTGCCAGCACCCGGGACAGGGGGAACAATGAGCAGTTCTTC. Residues: CASTRDRGNNEQFF.

This chain uses TRBV4-3 with TRBJ2-2; D might be TRBD1 (5 bases). The V end lost 5 bases, the J end lost 0 bases, and 10 bases lay between the germline ends. The length of the CDR3 is 15 residues. Germline lookup yields CDR1 LGHNA and CDR2 YSLEER. In DNA form, the CDR3 reads TGCGCCAGCAGCAAGGACAAGCCGAACACCGGGGAGCTGTTTTTT. Its protein product is CASSKDKPNTGELFF.

The chain has TRBV4-1 and TRBJ1-5; 7 bases match TRBD1. This CDR3 has 16 residues. The trim removed 0 bases at V and 5 bases at J, leaving 7 bases unmatched. CDR1 is MGHRA and CDR2 is YSYEKL in the germline V gene. The CDR3, as DNA: TGCGCCAGCAGCCAAGATCCAGGGGGATTCCATCAGCCCCAGCATTTT. Translation gives CASSQDPGGFHQPQHF.

The table lists this clonotype with a few counts. V gene TRBV29-1 combines with J gene TRBJ2-2; D possibly corresponds to TRBD2 (5 bases). V gave up 4 bases and J gave up 1 base, with 13 bases separating them. This CDR3 is 15 amino acids long. Germline V gene sequence: CDR1 SQVTM, CDR2 ANQGSEA. In DNA form, the CDR3 reads TGCAGCGTTGGGCCACGAGGGCTGAACACCGGGGAGCTGTTTTTT. It specifies CSVGPRGLNTGELFF.

V usage is TRBV12-3 or TRBV12-4 and J usage is TRBJ2-1; no definite D call. The CDR3 length is 14 residues. V was pared by 5 bases and J by 3 bases, with 11 bases between. The CDR3, as DNA: TGTGCCAGCAGTCCTCGATTCCTCTACAATGAGCAGTTCTTC. The encoded protein is CASSPRFLYNEQFF.

V is TRBV6-5 and J is TRBJ2-7, with 10 bases matching TRBD1. The CDR3 has 20 amino acids. The V and J ends lost 2 bases and 5 bases, in that order; junction bases with no gene match: 21. CDR1 MNHEY and CDR2 SVGAGI come from the germline V gene. The CDR3 DNA follows: TGTGCCAGCAGTTACCCTAAAGCCGGGACAGGGGTCCCCCCCTGGGACGAGCAGTACTTC. Its protein product is CASSYPKAGTGVPPWDEQYF.

V is TRBV3-1 and J is TRBJ2-7; 10 nucleotides agree with TRBD2. This CDR3 comprises 13 residues. In germline, CDR1 is LGHDT, CDR2 YNNKEL (reference sequence). With 8 bases clipped from V and 5 bases from J, the junction kept 6 bases outside the gene matches. The CDR3 region is CASGLAGANEQYF. In nucleotides, the CDR3 is TGTGCCAGCGGCCTAGCGGGGGCAAACGAGCAGTACTTC.

This sequence joins TRBV9 and TRBJ1-1; TRBD1 aligns across 7 bases. Germline CDR1 reads SGDLS; CDR2 reads YYNGEE. V was pared by 5 bases and J by 7 bases, with 8 bases of the junction left unmatched. The CDR3 spans 13 residues. CDR3 region: CASRRQGPGEAFF. The DNA for the CDR3 is TGTGCCAGCAGACGACAGGGACCGGGTGAAGCTTTCTTT.

This clonotype was seen a handful of times. J is TRBJ1-1 and V is TRBV6-1; 7 bases map to TRBD1. V lost 0 bases, J lost 0 bases, and 1 base stayed unmatched. This CDR3 region has 15 residues. CDR1 is MNHNS and CDR2 is SASEGT in the germline V gene. The CDR3 bases are TGTGCCAGCAGTGAAGCAGGGACAGTGAACACTGAAGCTTTCTTT. Residues: CASSEAGTVNTEAFF.

This sequence joins TRBV7-8 and TRBJ2-7; TRBD1 might be the D (5 bases). The CDR3 runs to 13 residues. Trimming removed 5 bases from V and 7 bases from J, with 15 bases in between. Germline CDR1 and CDR2: SGHVS and FQNEAQ. CDR3 loop: CASSTQASGEQYF. In DNA form, the CDR3 reads TGTGCCAGCAGCACACAGGCCTCGGGTGAGCAGTACTTC.

The chain is built from TRBV5-4 and TRBJ2-1; no reliable D call. The CDR3 loop spans 14 amino acids. Between the trimmed V and J ends, which lost 0 bases and 4 bases, there was a span of 8 bases. The germline V gene has CDR1 SGHNT and CDR2 YYREEE (reference sequence). In nucleotides, the CDR3 is TGTGCCAGCAGCTTGGCCCGTCCTTACAATGAGCAGTTCTTC. It is translated as CASSLARPYNEQFF.

The chain joins TRBV29-1 to TRBJ2-3, with D unclear. Trimming removed 3 bases at V and 11 bases at J, with 18 bases between. CDR1 SQVTM and CDR2 ANQGSEA come from the germline V gene. This CDR3 is 13 amino acids long. The CDR3, as DNA: TGCAGCGTTGAGTCTAAGATGCCAGGCGAGCAGTATTTT. This sequence encodes CSVESKMPGEQYF.

This chain links TRBV2 with TRBJ2-5, with D perhaps assigned TRBD1 or TRBD2 (6 bases each). V lost 6 bases and J lost 2, with 19 bases in between. Germline V gene lookup returns CDR1 SNHLY and CDR2 FYNNEI. CDR3 length equals 16 residues. CDR3 sequence reads: CASSRTARGTQETQYF. In DNA, the CDR3 is TGTGCCAGCAGCCGAACAGCTCGGGGGACACAAGAGACCCAGTACTTC.

This clonotype has ten or more counts. The V and J genes are TRBV7-9 and TRBJ2-6; 7 bases agree with TRBD2. Germline V gives CDR1 SEHNR, CDR2 FQNEAQ (reference sequence). V shed 5 bases, J shed 0 bases, and the junction held 7 bases outside the gene matches. This CDR3 spans 17 amino acids. The CDR3 DNA follows: TGTGCCAGCAGCGTCAGCGGGGTCCCCTCTGGGGCCAACGTCCTGACTTTC. Its translation: CASSVSGVPSGANVLTF.

The V gene is TRBV7-9, the J gene TRBJ1-1; TRBD1 might be the D (6 bases). The ends were cut back, 10 bases at V and 4 bases at J, with 19 bases in the middle. Germline CDR1 reads SEHNR; CDR2 reads FQNEAQ (reference sequence). CDR3 length equals 14 residues. CDR3 region: CATRGRPAGTEAFF. For the CDR3, the DNA is TGTGCCACCAGGGGCAGGCCGGCGGGCACTGAAGCTTTCTTT.